These T cell receptor beta chains were read from a single sample in a study of blood T cell repertoires in COVID-19. Using immunoSEQ multiplex PCR, the repertoire was profiled, and TCRdb retains in-frame clones only, with some absent. Of more than 80,000 clones listed, more than 70% are singletons. The material sequenced was peripheral blood. All receptors derive from a man in his fifties with active COVID-19. CDR3s include the opening cysteine and the closing phenylalanine or tryptophan. The order of the fields is J gene, V gene, CDR3 length, D gene, clone size, CDR3 protein, CDR3 DNA. The D gene is left open where the match is weak. The listing skips clone size in some rows; elsewhere it reads once, few, many or a size class.

TRBJ2-5,TRBV6-2/TRBV6-3,14,TRBD2,once,CASSLAGGQETQYF,TGTGCCAGCAGTTTAGCGGGGGGGCAAGAGACCCAGTACTTC
TRBJ1-3,TRBV25-1,15,NA,NA,CASSVGGVDGNTIYF,TGTGCCAGCAGTGTTGGTGGAGTTGATGGAAACACCATATATTTT
TRBJ2-5,TRBV18,13,TRBD1,NA,CASSWTGQETQYF,TGTGCCAGCTCCTGGACAGGACAGGAGACCCAGTACTTC
TRBJ2-7,TRBV1,15,NA,NA,CTSSQMRTSTDEQYF,TGCACCAGCAGCCAGATGAGGACTAGTACGGACGAGCAGTACTTC
TRBJ1-4,TRBV5-1,14,TRBD1,NA,CASSTGTGNEKLFF,TGCGCCAGCAGCACAGGGACAGGGAATGAAAAACTGTTTTTT
TRBJ1-1,TRBV10-3,15,NA,NA,CAISEPRTGNTEAFF,TGTGCCATCAGTGAACCAAGGACGGGAAACACTGAAGCTTTCTTT
TRBJ1-2,TRBV29-1,12,NA,NA,CSVERTGTGYTF,TGCAGCGTTGAAAGAACAGGGACTGGCTACACCTTC
TRBJ2-1,TRBV7-2,16,NA,NA,CASSLIGASSYNEQFF,TGTGCCAGCAGCTTAATTGGAGCGAGCTCCTACAATGAGCAGTTCTTC
TRBJ2-3,TRBV30,15,TRBD2,NA,CAWSEEAGGTDTQYF,TGTGCCTGGAGCGAAGAAGCGGGGGGGACAGATACGCAGTATTTT
TRBJ1-2,TRBV6-2/TRBV6-3,14,TRBD1,NA,CASSYWGTGLGYTF,TGTGCCAGCAGTTACTGGGGGACAGGGCTCGGCTACACCTTC
TRBJ2-3,TRBV6-2/TRBV6-3,16,TRBD2,NA,CASSRLAGPRGDTQYF,TGTGCCAGCAGTCGCCTAGCGGGACCCCGAGGGGATACGCAGTATTTT
TRBJ1-6,TRBV4-3,13,NA,NA,CASSQDRGSPLHF,TGCGCCAGCAGCCAAGATAGGGGGTCACCCCTCCACTTT
TRBJ1-4,TRBV7-9,13,NA,NA,CASSRTEDEKLFF,TGTGCCAGCAGCCGGACAGAAGATGAAAAACTGTTTTTT
TRBJ1-1,TRBV29-1,13,NA,NA,CSVASDTNTEAFF,TGCAGCGTTGCCTCGGACACGAACACTGAAGCTTTCTTT
TRBJ2-7,TRBV6-2/TRBV6-3,15,TRBD1,NA,CASSYSSGGPYEQYF,TGTGCCAGCAGTTACTCTTCAGGGGGCCCCTACGAGCAGTACTTC
TRBJ2-3,TRBV9,15,NA,NA,CASSLGGEYTDTQYF,TGTGCCAGCAGCCTAGGGGGAGAGTACACAGATACGCAGTATTTT
TRBJ2-7,TRBV9,14,TRBD2,NA,CASSVISGEGEQYF,TGTGCCAGCAGCGTAATTAGCGGGGAGGGCGAGCAGTACTTC
TRBJ2-1,TRBV3-1/TRBV3-2,18,TRBD2,once,CASSPIAGARSSYNEQFF,TGTGCCAGCAGCCCCATAGCGGGAGCCCGGAGCTCCTACAATGAGCAGTTCTTC
TRBJ2-7,TRBV5-1,13,NA,NA,CASSFELSFEQYF,TGCGCCAGCAGCTTCGAACTTAGCTTCGAGCAGTACTTC
TRBJ2-7,TRBV19,15,TRBD1,medium-sized,CASRGQGHLPYEQYF,TGTGCCAGTAGGGGACAGGGACACCTTCCCTACGAGCAGTACTTC
TRBJ2-2,TRBV5-1,18,TRBD2,NA,CASSLASAGGRNTGELFF,TGCGCCAGCAGCTTGGCCTCTGCGGGAGGGAGGAACACCGGGGAGCTGTTTTTT
TRBJ1-2,TRBV6-5,13,TRBD1,once,CASSQTGDTGYTF,TGTGCCAGCAGTCAGACAGGGGATACTGGCTACACCTTC
TRBJ2-2,TRBV7-2,16,TRBD1,NA,CASSLGDRGPTGELFF,TGTGCCAGCAGCTTGGGTGACAGGGGACCTACCGGGGAGCTGTTTTTT
TRBJ2-7,TRBV28,17,NA,NA,CASRTLSWGGASNEQYF,TGTGCCAGCAGGACCCTCTCTTGGGGGGGGGCGTCCAACGAGCAGTACTTC
TRBJ1-2,TRBV18,13,NA,NA,CASSFQTDYGYTF,TGTGCCAGCTCATTTCAGACAGACTATGGCTACACCTTC
TRBJ2-6,TRBV7-2,19,NA,NA,CASSRIQPGLSSGANVLTF,TGTGCCAGCAGCCGGATCCAACCGGGACTTTCCTCTGGGGCCAACGTCCTGACTTTC
TRBJ1-4,TRBV9,14,NA,NA,CASSVGGSNEKLFF,TGTGCCAGCAGCGTAGGGGGCTCCAATGAAAAACTGTTTTTT
TRBJ2-1,TRBV30,14,TRBD2,NA,CAWSVLAGPYGKFF,TGTGCCTGGAGTGTACTAGCGGGCCCCTATGGGAAGTTCTTC
TRBJ1-2,TRBV12-3/TRBV12-4,13,TRBD1,NA,CASSSGQNYGYTF,TGTGCCAGCAGTTCGGGACAGAACTATGGCTACACCTTC
TRBJ2-6,TRBV19,15,NA,NA,CASSPGGSGANVLTF,TGTGCCAGCTCACCCGGGGGCTCTGGGGCCAACGTCCTGACTTTC
TRBJ2-7,TRBV7-9,13,TRBD1,NA,CASSLDIRDREYF,TGTGCCAGCAGCCTAGACATCCGGGACAGGGAGTACTTC
TRBJ1-4,TRBV27,13,NA,NA,CASSSSMVEKLFF,TGTGCCAGCAGTTCGAGTATGGTGGAAAAACTGTTTTTT
TRBJ2-5,TRBV19,15,TRBD2,NA,CASSGTGRAEETQYF,TGTGCCAGTAGTGGCACCGGGAGGGCCGAGGAGACCCAGTACTTC
TRBJ2-7,TRBV12-2,14,NA,NA,CASRLTVRAHEQYF,TGTGCAAGTCGCTTAACCGTCCGAGCCCACGAGCAGTACTTC
TRBJ2-7,TRBV14,15,NA,NA,CASSHPTGLSYEQYF,TGTGCCAGCAGCCACCCTACAGGGCTCTCCTACGAGCAGTACTTC
TRBJ2-1,TRBV9,15,TRBD2,NA,CASSTLAGHNNEQFF,TGTGCCAGCAGCACCCTAGCGGGGCATAACAATGAGCAGTTCTTC
TRBJ2-1,TRBV6-2/TRBV6-3,14,TRBD2,NA,CASSYTAGGNEQFF,TGTGCCAGCAGTTACACGGCGGGGGGGAATGAGCAGTTCTTC